The subject of this entry is one T cell receptor (beta chain). The antigen is undetermined. V lost 7 bases to trimming and J lost 2 bases, with 17 bases between them. The V gene's germline CDR1 is GTSNPN and CDR2 SVGIG (reference sequence). The CDR3 is 14 residues long. These data originate in a study of radiotherapy plus CTLA-4 blockade in lung cancer. General study points: Clones derived from tumor TCRs expanded in blood after radiotherapy plus ipilimumab. Per reports, early blood T cell clone dynamics, plus interferon-beta, forecast response most strongly.

Sequencing was performed with immunoSEQ multiplex PCR; in TCRdb, only in-frame clones are kept and a portion is missing. The sample consists of some 51,000 clones, about 76% of them appearing once. V and J are TRBV30 and TRBJ1-1, with a possible D match to TRBD1 (6 bases). This specimen consisted of peripheral blood, obtained from a patient treated with radiotherapy plus ipilimumab. The clonotype originates from a human donor with non-small cell lung cancer who had a complete response to radiotherapy plus ipilimumab. Here the CDR3 DNA reads TGTGCCTACGCGCCGGGACAACTAAACACTGAAGCTTTCTTT. It codes for CAYAPGQLNTEAFF.